A single sample is the source of the 18 T cell receptor beta chains below, sequenced in a study of blood T cell repertoires in COVID-19. Measured with immunoSEQ multiplex PCR; TCRdb has only the in-frame clones, and not every one. The table includes 65,000 to 90,000 clones, roughly 80% detected once. The material sequenced was peripheral blood. Receptor source: a man aged 70 or older with COVID-19, enrolled during active disease.

The chain has TRBV7-9 and TRBJ1-4; D call uncertain. This CDR3 is built from 16 residues. CDR1 SEHNR and CDR2 FQNEAQ come from the germline V gene (reference sequence). Trimming took off 3 bases at V and 6 bases at J, with 17 bases between the two ends. CDR3 sequence reads: CASSLNRGGADEKLFF. The CDR3 DNA reads as TGTGCCAGCAGCTTGAACCGTGGTGGAGCGGATGAAAAACTGTTTTTT. Looking up the rest from reference TRBV7-9 and TRBJ1-4 gives the full variable domain: DTGVSQNPRHKITKRGQNVTFRCDPISEHNRLYWYRQTLGQGPEFLTYFQNEAQLEKSRLLSDRFSAERPKGSFSTLEIQRTEQGDSAMYLCASSLNRGGADEKLFFGSGTQLSVL.

This rearrangement joins TRBV19 to TRBJ1-2; 10 bases match TRBD1. Germline V CDR1 and CDR2: LNHDA, SQIVND (reference sequence). With 5 bases clipped from V and 6 bases from J, the junction kept 3 bases outside the gene matches. The CDR3 runs 13 residues. Here the CDR3 reads CASSQGQGDGYTF. For the CDR3, the DNA is TGTGCCAGTAGTCAAGGACAGGGGGATGGCTACACCTTC.

This chain uses TRBV7-3 with TRBJ2-3; 13 nucleotides agree with TRBD2. V shed 5 bases and J 1 base; nucleotides not matched to a gene: 6. CDR3 length: 17 residues. Germline V gives CDR1 SGHTA, CDR2 FQGTGA. The CDR3 spells CASSPTGTSGGTDTQYF. The CDR3 DNA reads TGTGCCAGCAGCCCCACGGGGACTAGCGGGGGCACAGATACGCAGTATTTT.

The genes are TRBV29-1 and TRBJ2-7; no clear D. The CDR3 extends over 15 amino acids. The V gene lost 1 base and the J gene lost 7 bases, with 20 bases spanning the gap. CDR1 is SQVTM, CDR2 ANQGSEA, per germline. The CDR3 loop reads CSVEGDHPRTEEQYF. Here the CDR3 DNA reads TGCAGCGTTGAAGGAGACCACCCGCGTACGGAGGAGCAGTACTTC.

V gene TRBV23-1 combines with J gene TRBJ2-3; 9 bases fit TRBD1. TRBV23-1 is labeled an ORF, and its function is uncertain. V lost 1 base to trimming and J lost 6 bases; unmatched junction nucleotides: 8. This CDR3 contains 16 residues. CDR3 sequence: CASSQLTGGREDTQYF. CDR3 bases: TGCGCCAGCAGTCAATTGACAGGGGGTAGAGAGGATACGCAGTATTTT.

This CDR3 reads CAIRGWSGSELGNEQFF. CDR3 sequence (DNA): TGTGCCATCAGAGGTTGGAGTGGGAGTGAATTGGGGAATGAGCAGTTCTTC. The chain joins TRBV10-3 to TRBJ2-1, with D possibly matching TRBD2 (5 bases). This CDR3 contains 17 residues. V lost 6 bases and J lost 7, with 25 bases in between. Per the germline V gene, CDR1 is ENHRY and CDR2 is SYGVKD.

The chain recombines TRBV6-5 with TRBJ2-7; maybe TRBD1 (6 bases). The V end lost 5 bases, the J end lost 3 bases, and 17 bases lay between the germline ends. This CDR3 is 15 amino acids long. The germline gives CDR1 MNHEY, CDR2 SVGAGI. CDR3 sequence reads: CASSPRTGPRYEQYF. The CDR3 region has the DNA TGTGCCAGCAGTCCTCGAACAGGGCCCCGCTACGAGCAGTACTTC.

The chain has TRBV5-1 and TRBJ2-2; 12 bases map to TRBD2. The V and J ends lost 2 bases and 6 bases, in that order; junction bases with no gene match: 5. This CDR3 comprises 16 residues. The germline CDR1 and CDR2 sequences are SGHRS and YFSETQ. The CDR3 DNA reads TGCGCCAGCAGCTTCGGACTAGCGGGAACCCCCGGGGAGCTGTTTTTT. Translated: CASSFGLAGTPGELFF. The complete variable domain, with remaining parts taken from reference TRBV5-1 and TRBJ2-2, reads KAGVTQTPRYLIKTRGQQVTLSCSPISGHRSVSWYQQTPGQGLQFLFEYFSETQRNKGNFPGRFSGRQFSNSRSEMNVSTLELGDSALYLCASSFGLAGTPGELFFGEGSRLTVL.

This clone was observed a single time. This rearrangement joins TRBV15 to TRBJ1-2; TRBD1 aligns across 10 bases. V lost 1 base to trimming and J lost 6 bases; unmatched junction nucleotides: 8. This CDR3 is built from 16 residues. The V gene's germline CDR1 is LNHNV and CDR2 YYDKDF (reference sequence). DNA of the CDR3: TGTGCCACCAGCAGAGGGGACAGGGGCCTTAGGGATGGCTACACCTTC. This encodes CATSRGDRGLRDGYTF.

The chain couples TRBV6-2 or TRBV6-3 to TRBJ2-7; 11 positions agree with TRBD2. The CDR3 has 15 residues. The V gene end was trimmed by 4 bases and the J gene end by 0 bases; junction bases not matched to a gene: 2. Per the germline V gene, CDR1 is MNHEY and CDR2 is SVGEGT. The CDR3 DNA follows: TGTGCCAGCAGTTCAACTAGCGGGAGCTCCTACGAGCAGTACTTC. Encoded protein: CASSSTSGSSYEQYF.

CDR3 region: CASSSNLNQPQHF. DNA of the CDR3: TGCGCCAGCAGCTCCAACTTGAATCAGCCCCAGCATTTT. J is TRBJ1-5 and V is TRBV5-1; D remains unclear. Germline loops: CDR1 SGHRS, CDR2 YFSETQ. Trimming removed 3 bases from V and 4 bases from J, with 8 bases in between. CDR3 length: 13 amino acids.

This rearrangement joins TRBV3-1 (or the pseudogene TRBV3-2) to TRBJ1-6; TRBD1 might be the D (5 bases). Germline CDR1 reads LGHDT; CDR2 reads YNNKEL (reference sequence). Trimming removed 4 bases from V and 9 bases from J, with 19 bases in between. The CDR3 runs 16 residues. CDR3 in DNA: TGTGCCAGCAGCCGGTTTGAGGGGTTTAGCGGTTCACCCCTCCACTTT. Residues: CASSRFEGFSGSPLHF.

V and J are TRBV5-6 and TRBJ1-2; 7 bases fit TRBD1. Germline CDR1 SGHDT, CDR2 YYEEEE. V shed 4 bases, J shed 3 bases, and the junction held 6 bases outside the gene matches. This CDR3 is built from 14 residues. The CDR3 spells CASSTLGGDYGYTF. CDR3 in DNA: TGTGCCAGCAGCACCCTAGGGGGCGACTATGGCTACACCTTC.

The chain recombines TRBV29-1 with TRBJ2-1, with D perhaps TRBD1 (7 bases). Germline V gene lookup returns CDR1 SQVTM and CDR2 ANQGSEA. The CDR3 spans 19 residues. With 7 bases removed from V and 11 bases from J, the gap between germline ends came to 39 bases. This CDR3 is CSAEIPTGARRAGSDKQFF. DNA for the CDR3: TGCAGCGCCGAAATCCCCACAGGGGCGAGGAGGGCTGGAAGCGATAAGCAGTTCTTC.

V and J are TRBV28 and TRBJ2-3, with 9 bases lining up with TRBD1. Germline V gene sequence: CDR1 MDHEN, CDR2 SYDVKM. The V segment lost 4 bases and the J segment 7 bases; nucleotides outside the gene matches: 15. This CDR3 is built from 17 residues. The CDR3 region is CASSSYRQGGIFYTQYF. The CDR3 DNA follows: TGTGCCAGCAGTTCCTACCGACAGGGGGGTATTTTTTATACGCAGTATTTT.

The chain has TRBV11-2 and TRBJ2-3; D remains unclear. Germline V gene lookup returns CDR1 SGHAT and CDR2 FQNNGV. The germline V and J ends were trimmed by 5 bases and 2 bases, with 14 bases remaining between them. There are 15 residues in the CDR3. The CDR3: CASSPFVVSTDTQYF. The CDR3 DNA reads TGTGCCAGCAGCCCCTTCGTTGTATCCACAGATACGCAGTATTTT.

V usage is TRBV6-5 and J usage is TRBJ2-3, with TRBD2 matching over 9 bases. V shed 0 bases and J 4 bases; nucleotides not matched to a gene: 2. The CDR3 runs to 15 residues. Germline V CDR1 and CDR2: MNHEY, SVGAGI. The CDR3: CASSYSSGSADTQYF. The CDR3 DNA is TGTGCCAGCAGTTACTCTAGCGGGAGCGCAGATACGCAGTATTTT.

The chain recombines TRBV7-6 with TRBJ2-2; a possible D gene is TRBD2 (6 bases). V shed 1 base and J shed 5 bases, with 14 bases lying between them. The V gene's germline CDR1 is SGHVS and CDR2 FNYEAQ. The CDR3 runs 16 residues. Here the CDR3 DNA reads TGTGCCAGCAGCTTAGTTTCGGGAGACGAAACCGGGGAGCTGTTTTTT. It specifies CASSLVSGDETGELFF.